This T cell receptor (beta chain) was observed in a study of shared clonotypes between healthy human individuals. Study overall: In total, the donors were a couple of women and a few men aged 18 to 49.

This table comes from immunoSEQ multiplex PCR, and its TCRdb copy is limited to in-frame clones, with some not included. The sample consists of roughly 2.2 million clones, 85% to 95% of them appearing once. The germline CDR1 and CDR2 sequences are MNHEY and SMNVEV (reference sequence). The CDR3 has 14 residues. Trimming left V 6 bases short and J 5 bases short, with 17 bases between. Study-level results: Limitation of the genetic and exposure-history diversity represented came from the few donors.

Of note for this clone: Its antigen is as yet unknown.

The receptor was derived from a man younger than 35 in good health. Some clones in this sample may be carry-over from other donors' samples. Sequenced material: naive CD4+ T cells from PBMCs. Subset reported: CD45RA+ positively selected. The rearrangement uses TRBV27 and TRBJ2-7; perhaps TRBD2 as D (5 bases). The chain's CDR3 is CASRPQRRADEQYF. For the CDR3, the DNA is TGTGCCAGCAGGCCTCAGAGGCGGGCTGACGAGCAGTACTTC.